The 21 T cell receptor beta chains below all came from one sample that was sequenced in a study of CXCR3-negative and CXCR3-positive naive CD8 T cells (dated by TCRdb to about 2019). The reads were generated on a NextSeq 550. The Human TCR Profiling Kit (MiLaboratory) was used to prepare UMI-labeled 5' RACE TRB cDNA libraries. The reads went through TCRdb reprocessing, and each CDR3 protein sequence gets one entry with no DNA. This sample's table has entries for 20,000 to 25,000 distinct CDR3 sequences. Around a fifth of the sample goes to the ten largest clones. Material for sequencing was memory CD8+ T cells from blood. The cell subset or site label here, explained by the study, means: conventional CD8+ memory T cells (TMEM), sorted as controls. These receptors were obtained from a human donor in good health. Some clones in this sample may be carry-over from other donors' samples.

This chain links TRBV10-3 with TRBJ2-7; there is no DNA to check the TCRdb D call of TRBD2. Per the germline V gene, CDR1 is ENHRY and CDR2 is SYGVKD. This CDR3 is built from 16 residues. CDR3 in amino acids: CAISEYDPAEAYEQYF.

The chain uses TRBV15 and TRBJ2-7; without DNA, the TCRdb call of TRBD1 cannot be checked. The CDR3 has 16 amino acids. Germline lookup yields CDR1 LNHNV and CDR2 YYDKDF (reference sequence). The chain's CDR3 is CATSRDRDRVIYEQYF.

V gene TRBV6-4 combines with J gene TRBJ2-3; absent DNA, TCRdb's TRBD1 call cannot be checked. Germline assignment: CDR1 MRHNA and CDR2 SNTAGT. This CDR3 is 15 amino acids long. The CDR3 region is CASSGTGGGADTQYF.

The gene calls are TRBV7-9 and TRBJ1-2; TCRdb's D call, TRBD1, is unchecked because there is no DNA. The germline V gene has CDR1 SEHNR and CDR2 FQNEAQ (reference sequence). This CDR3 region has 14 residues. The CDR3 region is CASSLTGGRYGYTF.

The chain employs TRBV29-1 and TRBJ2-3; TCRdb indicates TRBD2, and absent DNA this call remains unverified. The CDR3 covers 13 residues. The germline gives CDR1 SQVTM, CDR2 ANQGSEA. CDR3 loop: CSGVAGGGDTQYF.

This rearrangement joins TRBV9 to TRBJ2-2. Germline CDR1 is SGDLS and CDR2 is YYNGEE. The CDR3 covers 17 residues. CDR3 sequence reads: CASSSPRDTTNTGELFF.

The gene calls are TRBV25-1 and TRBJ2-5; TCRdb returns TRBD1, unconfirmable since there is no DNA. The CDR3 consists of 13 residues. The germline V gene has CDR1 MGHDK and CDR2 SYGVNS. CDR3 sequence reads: CASGYRGPETQYF.

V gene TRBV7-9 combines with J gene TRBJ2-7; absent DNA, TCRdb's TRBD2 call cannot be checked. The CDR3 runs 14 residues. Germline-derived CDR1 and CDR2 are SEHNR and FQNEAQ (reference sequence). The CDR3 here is CASSLGGLGYEQYF.

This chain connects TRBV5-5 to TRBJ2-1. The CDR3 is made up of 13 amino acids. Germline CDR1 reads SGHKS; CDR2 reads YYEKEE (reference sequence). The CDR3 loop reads CASSLGAYNEQFF.

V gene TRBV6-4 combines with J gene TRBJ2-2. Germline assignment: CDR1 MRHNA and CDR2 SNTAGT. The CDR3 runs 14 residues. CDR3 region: CASSDGGNTGELFF.

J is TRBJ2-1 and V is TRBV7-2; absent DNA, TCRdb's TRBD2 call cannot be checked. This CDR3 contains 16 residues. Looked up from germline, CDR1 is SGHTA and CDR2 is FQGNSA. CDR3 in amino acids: CASSPSMMWAWNEQFF.

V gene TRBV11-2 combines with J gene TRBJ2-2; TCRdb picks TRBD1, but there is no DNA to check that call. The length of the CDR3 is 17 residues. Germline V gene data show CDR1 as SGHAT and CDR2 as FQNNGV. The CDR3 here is CASSWTPGHRDTGELFF.

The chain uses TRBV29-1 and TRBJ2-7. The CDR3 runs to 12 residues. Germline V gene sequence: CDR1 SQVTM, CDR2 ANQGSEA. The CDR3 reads CSVEDFDYEQYF.

CDR3 loop: CASSLIQQETQYF. J is TRBJ2-5 and V is TRBV5-5. Per germline, CDR1 SGHKS and CDR2 YYEKEE (reference sequence). The length of the CDR3 is 13 residues.

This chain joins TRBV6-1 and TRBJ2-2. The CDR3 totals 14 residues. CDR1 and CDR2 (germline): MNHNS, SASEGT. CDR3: CASSLTSDTGELFF.

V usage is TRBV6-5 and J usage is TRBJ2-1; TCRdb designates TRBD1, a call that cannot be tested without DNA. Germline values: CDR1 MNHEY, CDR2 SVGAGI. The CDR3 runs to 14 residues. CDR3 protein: CASRPTEDYNEQFF.

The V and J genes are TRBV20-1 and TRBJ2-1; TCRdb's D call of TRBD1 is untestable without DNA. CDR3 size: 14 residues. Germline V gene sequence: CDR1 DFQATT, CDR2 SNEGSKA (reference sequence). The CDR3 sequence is CSATGQGDYNEQFF.

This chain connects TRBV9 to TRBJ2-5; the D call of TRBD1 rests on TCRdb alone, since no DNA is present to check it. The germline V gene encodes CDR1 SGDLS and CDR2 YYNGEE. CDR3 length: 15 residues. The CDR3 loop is CASSGEDRYQETQYF.

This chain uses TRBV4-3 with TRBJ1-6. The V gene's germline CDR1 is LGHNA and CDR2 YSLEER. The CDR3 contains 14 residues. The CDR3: CASSPLEESTPLHF.

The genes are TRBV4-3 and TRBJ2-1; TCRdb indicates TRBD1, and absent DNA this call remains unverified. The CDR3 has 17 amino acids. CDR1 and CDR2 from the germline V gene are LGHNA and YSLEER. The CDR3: CASSQAGSGRGNNEQFF.

The CDR3 sequence is CSVEDLRQGEQFF. This chain uses TRBV29-1 with TRBJ2-1; TCRdb picks TRBD1, but there is no DNA to check that call. The CDR3 is made up of 13 amino acids. CDR1 SQVTM and CDR2 ANQGSEA come from the germline V gene.